This record looks at one T cell receptor beta chain sequence and its context. Its antigen is unidentified. 60 Vbeta and 13 Jbeta primers were used in PCR. TCRdb's copy holds only in-frame clones and misses some; the assay was immunoSEQ multiplex PCR. Among 150,000 to 200,000 clones listed, roughly 85% were seen once. J lost 2 bases, V lost 6 bases, and 6 bases had no gene match. The CDR3 spans 16 residues. Germline CDR1 MDHEN, CDR2 SYDVKM. This specimen comes from a study of cytomegalovirus exposure and HLA in healthy donors. Study findings and constraints: An analysis was carried out at a later point. It showed that HLA-associated TCR beta chains were more clonally expanded than equally common non-associated chains. Later, TCR association rates were found to vary by HLA locus, highest for DRB1 and lowest for HLA-C. Donors were assumed by presence/absence analyses to have roughly uniform sequencing depth.

Sequencing was carried out using PBMCs. The receptor was derived from a woman aged 40-49 years in good health and CMV-seronegative. The chain combines TRBV28 with TRBJ1-5; 11 bases fit TRBD1. CDR3 nucleotides: TGTGCCAGCAGCCAGGACAGGGGGCTTCGCAATCAGCCCCAGCATTTT. As protein: CASSQDRGLRNQPQHF.